The 30 T cell receptor beta chains below were found in one sample sequenced in a study of identical twins. TCRdb reprocessed the 5' RACE reads with MiXCR, giving one entry per CDR3 protein. The table has 350,000 to 450,000 distinct CDR3 sequences, under 20% seen once. The specimen sequenced was naive T cells sorted from blood. Source of these receptors: a man in his fifties in good health.

This rearrangement joins TRBV9 to TRBJ2-1; D might be TRBD1 (6 bases). CDR1 and CDR2 from the germline V gene are SGDLS and YYNGEE. Trimming shortened V by 0 bases and J by 10 bases, and 17 bases separated the two germline ends. The CDR3 contains 15 residues. The CDR3 region has the DNA TGTGCCAGCAGCGTAGATCTAGGGGGACGAAAAGAGCAGTTCTTC. It translates to CASSVDLGGRKEQFF.

This clonotype was seen repeatedly, ten times or more. The chain combines TRBV6-5 with TRBJ2-3; D ambiguous. CDR1 MNHEY and CDR2 SVGAGI come from the germline V gene. The CDR3 covers 14 residues. V was shortened by 5 bases and J by 4 bases, with 13 bases between the two germline ends. The CDR3 sequence is CASSNQAPADTQYF. The CDR3 DNA follows: TGTGCCAGCAGTAACCAGGCCCCGGCAGATACGCAGTATTTT.

This clonotype was detected many times. The chain is built from TRBV2 and TRBJ2-3, with D possibly being TRBD2 (6 bases). CDR1 is SNHLY and CDR2 is FYNNEI in the germline V gene. The CDR3 is made up of 13 amino acids. V dropped 9 bases and J dropped 2 bases, with 12 bases sitting between them. The CDR3 nucleotides read TGTGCCAGAGGACTATTCCCCACAGATACGCAGTATTTT. Translated, it gives CARGLFPTDTQYF.

This clonotype was seen at least ten times. The CDR3 sequence: CASSPGRPSEQFF. In DNA form, the CDR3 reads TGCGCCAGCAGCCCGGGACGTCCGAGTGAGCAGTTCTTC. This chain joins TRBV4-1 and TRBJ2-1, with D perhaps matching TRBD1 or TRBD2 (5 bases each). The CDR3 is made up of 13 amino acids. CDR1 and CDR2 (germline): MGHRA, YSYEKL. Trimming cost V 4 bases and J 9 bases, with 13 bases left between them.

The rearrangement links TRBV10-2 to TRBJ2-1; the D is unclear. CDR1 WSHSY and CDR2 SAAADI come from the germline V gene. V lost 8 bases and J lost 1, with 9 bases in between. The CDR3 extends over 13 amino acids. The CDR3 spells CASGLNSYNEQFF. CDR3 nucleotide sequence: TGCGCCAGCGGGCTGAATTCCTACAATGAGCAGTTCTTC.

There are many counts of this clonotype. The chain uses TRBV5-6 and TRBJ2-3; D call uncertain. V lost 0 bases, J lost 1 base, and 3 bases lay in between. Germline V gene lookup returns CDR1 SGHDT and CDR2 YYEEEE. The length of the CDR3 is 13 residues. CDR3 region: CASSLDRTDTQYF. Here the CDR3 DNA reads TGTGCCAGCAGCTTGGACCGCACAGATACGCAGTATTTT.

The chain links TRBV10-2 to TRBJ2-2, with TRBD1 matching 7 bases. This CDR3 contains 13 residues. Germline loops: CDR1 WSHSY, CDR2 SAAADI. V gave up 6 bases and J gave up 4 bases; unmatched junction bases: 2. The DNA for the CDR3 is TGCGCCAGCAGGGACAGGATCACCGGGGAGCTGTTTTTT. It yields the protein CASRDRITGELFF.

This clonotype has more than one count but fewer than ten. The rearrangement joins TRBV30 to TRBJ2-3; D is undetermined. Germline-derived CDR1 and CDR2 are GTSNPN and SVGIG (reference sequence). This CDR3 is built from 13 residues. The ends were cut back, 5 bases at V and 6 bases at J, with 15 bases in the middle. The CDR3 is CAWDPDLGDTQYF. The CDR3 DNA follows: TGTGCCTGGGACCCGGATCTGGGCGATACGCAGTATTTT.

The chain recombines TRBV20-1 with TRBJ2-2; tentative D call: TRBD2 (6 bases). CDR1 is DFQATT, CDR2 SNEGSKA, per germline (reference sequence). This CDR3 has 12 residues. The V end was cut by 6 bases, the J end by 6 bases, with 11 bases between. CDR3 region: CSASSDPGELFF. DNA for the CDR3: TGCAGTGCCTCTAGCGACCCCGGGGAGCTGTTTTTT.

This clonotype has only a few counts. The rearrangement joins TRBV7-9 to TRBJ2-5, with D possibly being TRBD2 (6 bases). The V end lost 5 bases, the J end lost 2 bases, and 12 bases lay between the germline ends. The V gene's germline CDR1 is SEHNR and CDR2 FQNEAQ (reference sequence). This CDR3 region has 14 residues. The CDR3 sequence is CASSTTSLQETQYF. In DNA form, the CDR3 reads TGTGCCAGCAGCACGACTAGTTTACAAGAGACCCAGTACTTC.

This clonotype showed up just a few times. This chain joins TRBV5-1 and TRBJ2-7; 9 bases match TRBD1. Germline lookup yields CDR1 SGHRS and CDR2 YFSETQ. This CDR3 region has 15 residues. The ends lost 5 bases at V and 3 bases at J; junction bases unmatched: 9. The CDR3 protein is CASRNGQGRNYEQYF. CDR3 nucleotide sequence: TGCGCCAGCAGGAACGGACAGGGGCGAAACTACGAGCAGTACTTC. Complete variable domain (other parts from reference TRBV5-1 and TRBJ2-7): KAGVTQTPRYLIKTRGQQVTLSCSPISGHRSVSWYQQTPGQGLQFLFEYFSETQRNKGNFPGRFSGRQFSNSRSEMNVSTLELGDSALYLCASRNGQGRNYEQYFGPGTRLTVT.

The chain has TRBV7-9 and TRBJ2-2; D not certain. The V gene lost 5 bases and the J gene lost 9 bases, with 7 bases spanning the gap. The CDR3 runs 11 residues. Germline loops: CDR1 SEHNR, CDR2 FQNEAQ (reference sequence). CDR3 region: CASSPTRELFF. The CDR3 coding sequence is TGTGCCAGCAGCCCAACGAGGGAGCTGTTTTTT.

CDR3 nucleotides: TGTGCCAGCAGCCGCTTCAATGAGCAGTTCTTC. It yields the protein CASSRFNEQFF. The rearrangement links TRBV7-9 to TRBJ2-1; D is unresolved. The V and J ends lost 5 bases and 6 bases respectively, with 5 bases between them. The CDR3 has 11 amino acids. The germline V gene encodes CDR1 SEHNR and CDR2 FQNEAQ (reference sequence).

The CDR3 DNA reads TGTGCCAGCAGCTTATCCGGGACAGTTTTCAACGAGCAGTACTTC. Translation: CASSLSGTVFNEQYF. V is TRBV7-2 and J is TRBJ2-7, with 7 bases that match TRBD1. Germline V gene sequence: CDR1 SGHTA, CDR2 FQGNSA. There are 15 residues in the CDR3. Trimming removed 2 bases from V and 5 bases from J; junction bases left unmatched: 9.

CDR3 residues: CSAVTSGRGEQYF. CDR3 nucleotide sequence: TGCAGTGCCGTGACTAGCGGGAGAGGGGAGCAGTACTTC. This chain connects TRBV20-1 to TRBJ2-7, with 12 bases aligning to TRBD2. The CDR3 runs to 13 residues. V trimming: 6 bases; J trimming: 7 bases; junction bases outside the gene matches: 7. Germline lookup yields CDR1 DFQATT and CDR2 SNEGSKA (reference sequence).

At least ten counts were recorded for this clonotype. The rearrangement links TRBV10-3 to TRBJ2-7, with a possible D match to TRBD2 (6 bases). CDR3 length: 14 amino acids. Germline V gives CDR1 ENHRY, CDR2 SYGVKD. Trimming stripped 4 bases from V and 8 bases from J, with 18 bases between. CDR3 DNA sequence: TGTGCCATCAGTGCTGCAACGGGAGTAGCCCAGCAGTACTTC. Amino acid sequence: CAISAATGVAQQYF.

This sequence joins TRBV28 and TRBJ2-1; possible D gene TRBD2, 5 bases. CDR1 and CDR2 (germline): MDHEN, SYDVKM. The CDR3 covers 14 residues. The V gene lost 8 bases and the J gene lost 0 bases, with 11 bases spanning the gap. The CDR3 DNA reads TGTGCCAGCCAAGCGGTAAGCTCCTACAATGAGCAGTTCTTC. This codes for CASQAVSSYNEQFF.

This clonotype appeared a few times. This CDR3 reads CATSVAGSGAYNEQFF. DNA for the CDR3: TGTGCCACCAGTGTTGCTGGTAGCGGGGCCTACAATGAGCAGTTCTTC. V is TRBV24-1 and J is TRBJ2-1; 8 bases are a match to TRBD2. V dropped 5 bases and J dropped 2; count of bases not matched to a gene: 7. Germline assignment: CDR1 KGHDR and CDR2 SFDVKD. This CDR3 region has 16 residues.

The sample holds many counts of this clonotype. The chain couples TRBV15 to TRBJ2-7, with D possibly TRBD1 on 6 matching bases. The germline CDR1 and CDR2 sequences are LNHNV and YYDKDF (reference sequence). The CDR3 runs to 12 residues. Trimming stripped 0 bases from V and 9 bases from J, with 9 bases between. The CDR3 is CATSRDRGRQYF. The CDR3 bases are TGTGCCACCAGCAGAGATAGGGGGAGGCAGTACTTC.

The genes are TRBV5-1 and TRBJ2-2, with a possible D match to TRBD2 (6 bases). Between the trimmed V and J ends, which lost 2 bases and 0 bases, there was a span of 14 bases. The CDR3 length is 17 residues. Germline CDR1 and CDR2: SGHRS and YFSETQ. CDR3 sequence: CASSFRTGTPNTGELFF. In DNA form, the CDR3 reads TGCGCCAGCAGCTTCCGGACTGGGACTCCGAACACCGGGGAGCTGTTTTTT.

The gene calls are TRBV4-3 and TRBJ2-3, with 7 bases aligning to TRBD2. The V gene's germline CDR1 is LGHNA and CDR2 YSLEER. This CDR3 has 20 residues. Unmatched junction bases numbered 21, after V lost 3 bases and J lost 3 bases. As DNA, the CDR3 is TGCGCCAGCAGCCAGGCCATTAGGGCGGGAGAAACCCGGTGGACAGATACGCAGTATTTT. Its translation is CASSQAIRAGETRWTDTQYF.

The chain couples TRBV24-1 to TRBJ2-3, with 8 bases lining up with TRBD1. The CDR3 has 19 amino acids. J was trimmed by 1 base and V by 1 base; bases with no gene match: 12. Germline V lookup: CDR1 KGHDR, CDR2 SFDVKD. CDR3: CATSDFPGGDYFGTDTQYF. The CDR3 DNA reads as TGTGCCACCAGTGATTTTCCAGGGGGCGATTATTTTGGCACAGATACGCAGTATTTT.

The chain's CDR3 is CSARPGTSGSETQYF. The DNA for the CDR3 is TGCAGTGCTAGACCCGGGACTAGCGGGAGTGAGACCCAGTACTTC. J is TRBJ2-5 and V is TRBV20-1; 14 bases align to TRBD2. Germline-derived CDR1 and CDR2 are DFQATT and SNEGSKA (reference sequence). V lost 2 bases to trimming and J lost 5 bases; unmatched junction nucleotides: 4. This CDR3 is 15 amino acids long.

This clonotype was counted between two and nine times. The rearrangement links TRBV12-3 or TRBV12-4 to TRBJ2-7; a possible D gene is TRBD2 (5 bases). The CDR3 totals 15 residues. V was clipped by 5 bases and J by 2 bases, with 16 bases between them. The CDR3 region has the DNA TGTGCCAGCAGTCCCGGGGAGTCGAGCACCTACGAGCAGTACTTC. Translated, it gives CASSPGESSTYEQYF.

This clonotype has only a few counts. This chain's CDR3 is CSARDKSSGGYEQYF. The DNA of the CDR3 is TGCAGTGCTAGAGACAAATCCTCAGGGGGATACGAGCAGTACTTC. The genes are TRBV20-1 and TRBJ2-7; 7 bases align to TRBD1. The CDR3 spans 15 residues. The germline gives CDR1 DFQATT, CDR2 SNEGSKA (reference sequence). With 0 bases clipped from V and 4 bases from J, the junction kept 9 bases outside the gene matches.

There are many counts of this clonotype. The chain recombines TRBV13 with TRBJ1-2, with 9 bases that match TRBD1. This CDR3 comprises 15 residues. Germline-derived CDR1 and CDR2 are PRHDT and FYEKMQ (reference sequence). V shed 5 bases, J shed 6 bases, and the junction held 10 bases outside the gene matches. CDR3 DNA: TGTGCCAGCAGCCCGAGACAGGGGGATTGGGATGGCTACACCTTC. Its protein is CASSPRQGDWDGYTF.

This chain uses TRBV27 with TRBJ2-7; D is unclear. The V end was cut by 5 bases, the J end by 2 bases, with 7 bases between. This CDR3 has 12 amino acids. CDR1 is MNHEY, CDR2 SMNVEV, per germline (reference sequence). The DNA for the CDR3 is TGTGCCAGCAGTGCACAAGCCTACGAGCAGTACTTC. It encodes CASSAQAYEQYF.

This clonotype occurred a few times. The chain is built from TRBV24-1 and TRBJ2-1; 8 bases match TRBD1. The CDR3 is 16 amino acids. From germline, CDR1 is KGHDR and CDR2 SFDVKD. After removal of 3 bases from V and 3 bases from J, the junction contained 6 bases not matched to a gene. The CDR3 reads CATSDRGTGIYNEQFF. CDR3 coding DNA: TGTGCCACCAGTGATAGAGGGACAGGTATCTACAATGAGCAGTTCTTC.

The chain is built from TRBV24-1 and TRBJ2-2; D is possibly TRBD1 (6 bases). The V gene lost 2 bases and the J gene lost 4 bases, with 10 bases spanning the gap. Germline V lookup: CDR1 KGHDR, CDR2 SFDVKD. The CDR3 runs to 15 residues. CDR3 DNA: TGTGCCACCAGTGATTCGGGACAAATCACCGGGGAGCTGTTTTTT. This gives the protein CATSDSGQITGELFF.

This chain links TRBV6-5 with TRBJ1-5; D unclear. Germline CDR1 reads MNHEY; CDR2 reads SVGAGI. The CDR3 is 14 residues long. Deletions cut 2 bases from V and 0 bases from J, with 5 bases between. The CDR3 DNA reads as TGTGCCAGCAGTTACCCGGATAGCAATCAGCCCCAGCATTTT. It translates to CASSYPDSNQPQHF.